This TCR beta chain was sequenced in a study of blood T cell repertoires in COVID-19. On the study more broadly: Whether acute or convalescent, the COVID-19 samples came from the United States, Italy and Spain. T cells, B-cell-depleted T cells, or PBMCs supplied cDNA or gDNA.

Per the original data handling: Researchers report that nucleated cell counts were estimated from reference gene primer amplification. This table comes from immunoSEQ multiplex PCR, and its TCRdb copy is limited to in-frame clones, with some not included. V, J and clone size reflect that table, while D and trimming were determined from the DNA. The table lists 200,000 to 250,000 clones, roughly 85% of them singletons. V lost 8 bases, J lost 12 bases, and 22 bases lay in between. This CDR3 is 14 amino acids long. Germline CDR1 reads MGHDK; CDR2 reads SYGVNS. Material for sequencing was peripheral blood. The chain recombines TRBV25-1 with TRBJ1-4, with a tentative D call TRBD1 (6 bases). The TCR was taken from a woman younger than 30 who had recovered from COVID-19. The CDR3 sequence: CASGPGHTRGELFF. Written as DNA, the CDR3 is TGTGCCAGCGGGCCGGGACACACCCGAGGCGAACTGTTTTTT.